Below are 29 T cell receptor beta chains sequenced from a single sample in a study of regulatory T cells in long-lasting Graves disease. Noted time point: persistent/refractory GD, antithyroid drugs over 5 years with positive TRAb. PBMCs were the source of the RNA used for TCR sequencing. Sequencing libraries for TCR beta were prepared with iRepertoire HTBI primers and Arm-PCR of CDR3 regions. TCRdb reprocessed the multiplex PCR reads via MiXCR and lists one record per CDR3 protein. The sample contains roughly 500,000 distinct CDR3 sequences, 20% to 25% of which appear only once. The material sequenced was peripheral blood mononuclear cells (PBMCs), taken when the disease was refractory, from a patient treated with antithyroid drugs. These receptors were obtained from a female donor with Graves disease.

This clonotype has ten or more counts. The genes are TRBV27 and TRBJ2-1, with D tentatively TRBD2 (6 bases). The CDR3 has 15 residues. Trimming removed 3 bases at V and 7 bases at J, with 16 bases between. The germline gives CDR1 MNHEY, CDR2 SMNVEV (reference sequence). CDR3 amino acids: CASSLAVWAGNEQFF. The DNA of the CDR3 is TGTGCCAGCAGTTTGGCAGTGTGGGCGGGGAATGAGCAGTTCTTC.

This chain connects TRBV11-3 to TRBJ2-2; tentatively, D is TRBD1 or TRBD2 (5 bases each). V was clipped by 1 base and J by 0 bases, with 6 bases between them. CDR3 length equals 15 residues. Germline V CDR1 and CDR2: SGHNT, YENEEA. Written as DNA, the CDR3 is TGTGCCAGCAGCTTAGTGGGGGCGAACACCGGGGAGCTGTTTTTT. Protein: CASSLVGANTGELFF.

This sequence joins TRBV27 and TRBJ1-3; D is unclear. Germline V gene data show CDR1 as MNHEY and CDR2 as SMNVEV (reference sequence). V was pared by 6 bases and J by 2 bases, with 8 bases between. This CDR3 spans 13 amino acids. Written as DNA, the CDR3 is TGTGCCAGCAGCCCGGTACCTGGAAACACCATATATTTT. Translating it yields CASSPVPGNTIYF.

The V call is TRBV20-1, the J call TRBJ1-1, with 8 bases aligning to TRBD1. V shed 7 bases and J 6 bases; nucleotides not matched to a gene: 10. Germline V lookup: CDR1 DFQATT, CDR2 SNEGSKA (reference sequence). The CDR3 has 13 residues. This CDR3 is CSVRDRFFAEAFF. The CDR3 region has the DNA TGCAGTGTACGGGACAGGTTTTTTGCTGAAGCTTTCTTT.

Note on this clonotype: A far larger clone is a single base away, which makes a read error likely. The CDR3, as DNA: TGTGCCAGCAGTTACGGCCCCCGCGGGAGGGAGCAGTACTTC. Residues: CASSYGPRGREQYF. This rearrangement joins TRBV6-5 to TRBJ2-7; 8 nucleotides match TRBD2. In germline, CDR1 is MNHEY, CDR2 SVGAGI. Trimming removed 2 bases from V and 7 bases from J; junction bases left unmatched: 7. The CDR3 extends over 14 amino acids.

The genes are TRBV19 and TRBJ2-7, with 8 bases fitting TRBD2. The CDR3 contains 14 residues. Germline loops: CDR1 LNHDA, CDR2 SQIVND (reference sequence). V shed 3 bases and J 4 bases; nucleotides not matched to a gene: 5. This CDR3 is CASSIIAGLYEQYF. CDR3 coding DNA: TGTGCCAGTAGTATTATAGCGGGACTATACGAGCAGTACTTC.

CDR3 amino acids: CASSSRASGIGTSTDTQYF. The CDR3 DNA follows: TGTGCCAGCAGCTCACGGGCTAGCGGGATAGGGACGAGCACAGATACGCAGTATTTT. The chain has TRBV7-8 and TRBJ2-3; 9 bases fit TRBD2. The CDR3 consists of 19 residues. Germline V gene sequence: CDR1 SGHVS, CDR2 FQNEAQ. After removal of 4 bases from V and 0 bases from J, the junction contained 14 bases not matched to a gene.

Ten or more counts support this clonotype. The V call is TRBV2, the J call TRBJ1-4; the D is unclear. This CDR3 region has 14 residues. V lost 6 bases and J lost 4, with 12 bases in between. Germline CDR1 SNHLY, CDR2 FYNNEI. The CDR3 sequence: CASSELGGNEKLFF. CDR3 bases: TGTGCCAGCAGCGAACTCGGAGGTAATGAAAAACTGTTTTTT.

The V and J genes are TRBV5-5 and TRBJ2-7; 8 nucleotides match TRBD1. CDR3 length: 16 residues. The V gene end was trimmed by 1 base and the J gene end by 6 bases; junction bases not matched to a gene: 12. Germline V gene data show CDR1 as SGHKS and CDR2 as YYEKEE (reference sequence). CDR3 amino acids: CASSLYRGSALSEQYF. CDR3 DNA sequence: TGTGCCAGCAGCTTGTACAGGGGGAGCGCACTGAGCGAGCAGTACTTC.

Details on this clonotype: A read error may explain this, as a much larger clone is one base away. The V gene is TRBV6-1, the J gene TRBJ1-5; the D is unclear. This CDR3 is built from 13 residues. CDR1 is MNHNS and CDR2 is SASEGT in the germline V gene. The DNA for the CDR3 is TGTGCCAGCAATCCTGTAAGCAATCGGCCCCAGCATTTT. Translated, it gives CASNPVSNRPQHF.

In this sample, this clonotype turned up many times. The chain uses TRBV28 and TRBJ2-7; the D is unclear. Trimming pared 6 bases from V and 0 bases from J, leaving 12 bases between. Germline assignment: CDR1 MDHEN and CDR2 SYDVKM. The CDR3 consists of 14 residues. In DNA form, the CDR3 reads TGTGCCAGCAGAGTCCTACTGAGCTCCTACGAGCAGTACTTC. This codes for CASRVLLSSYEQYF.

The V gene is TRBV11-2, the J gene TRBJ2-5; perhaps TRBD2 as D (7 bases). The V end lost 4 bases, the J end lost 0 bases, and 18 bases lay between the germline ends. The CDR3 length is 17 residues. Germline V CDR1 and CDR2: SGHAT, FQNNGV. The CDR3 protein is CASSWGGMGDNQETQYF. In DNA form, the CDR3 reads TGTGCCAGCAGCTGGGGGGGGATGGGGGACAACCAAGAGACCCAGTACTTC.

There are many counts of this clonotype. V usage is TRBV24-1 and J usage is TRBJ2-7, with D perhaps TRBD2 (6 bases). The CDR3 length is 15 residues. Deletions cut 2 bases from V and 3 bases from J, with 13 bases between. Germline CDR1 is KGHDR and CDR2 is SFDVKD. The CDR3 protein is CATSDSRGQGYEQYF. The CDR3, as DNA: TGTGCCACCAGTGATTCGCGGGGTCAAGGCTACGAGCAGTACTTC.

V and J are TRBV7-2 and TRBJ1-2; D is uncertain. Trimming took off 8 bases at V and 2 bases at J, with 18 bases between the two ends. Germline V gives CDR1 SGHTA, CDR2 FQGNSA. CDR3 length: 15 amino acids. CDR3 DNA: TGTGCCAGCGCCCCCCAGCGCACATCCAACTATGGCTACACCTTC. It codes for CASAPQRTSNYGYTF. The entire variable domain, with the rest obtained from reference TRBV7-2 and TRBJ1-2, is as follows: GAGVSQSPSNKVTEKGKDVELRCDPISGHTALYWYRQSLGQGLEFLIYFQGNSAPDKSGLPSDRFSAERTGGSVSTLTIQRTQQEDSAVYLCASAPQRTSNYGYTFGSGTRLTVV.

V gene TRBV19 combines with J gene TRBJ2-1; D is unclear. V lost 2 bases to trimming and J lost 2 bases, with 13 bases between them. Germline-derived CDR1 and CDR2 are LNHDA and SQIVND (reference sequence). There are 16 residues in the CDR3. CDR3 region: CASSIPRVAPYNEQFF. CDR3 in DNA: TGTGCCAGTAGTATACCAAGGGTCGCTCCCTACAATGAGCAGTTCTTC.

In this sample, this clonotype turned up a few times. This chain joins TRBV7-6 and TRBJ2-2; 11 positions match TRBD2. Germline loops: CDR1 SGHVS, CDR2 FNYEAQ. J gave up 2 bases and V 5 bases, and 7 bases lay outside the gene matches. The CDR3 runs 17 residues. For the CDR3, the DNA is TGTGCCAGCAGCCTAGTGACTAGCGGGGCAAACACCGGGGAGCTGTTTTTT. It translates to CASSLVTSGANTGELFF.

This chain joins TRBV2 and TRBJ2-1; TRBD2 matches at 7 bases. This CDR3 is built from 16 residues. With V trimmed by 3 bases and J by 4 bases, 9 bases remained unmatched. The germline V gene encodes CDR1 SNHLY and CDR2 FYNNEI. The CDR3 loop reads CASSERRGGMYNEQFF. The CDR3 DNA sequence: TGTGCCAGCAGTGAGCGGCGGGGAGGGATGTACAATGAGCAGTTCTTC.

The V call is TRBV6-1, the J call TRBJ2-7; 7 positions agree with TRBD1. The V gene's germline CDR1 is MNHNS and CDR2 SASEGT. This CDR3 is 12 amino acids long. V lost 6 bases and J lost 6; bases outside the gene matches: 5. DNA for the CDR3: TGTGCCAGCAGCCAGGGACAGCTCGAGCAGTACTTC. Residues: CASSQGQLEQYF.

V usage is TRBV5-1 and J usage is TRBJ2-2; D is perhaps TRBD1 (6 bases). Germline CDR1 and CDR2: SGHRS and YFSETQ. Trimming removed 4 bases at V and 1 base at J, with 14 bases between. There are 16 residues in the CDR3. CDR3 loop: CASSPTLTGNTGELFF. The CDR3, as DNA: TGCGCCAGCAGCCCGACCCTGACAGGGAACACCGGGGAGCTGTTTTTT.

This clonotype was recorded at least ten times. This chain links TRBV27 with TRBJ2-6; 11 bases align to TRBD2. Germline values: CDR1 MNHEY, CDR2 SMNVEV (reference sequence). The CDR3 is made up of 19 amino acids. V trimming: 5 bases; J trimming: 3 bases; junction bases outside the gene matches: 12. The CDR3, as DNA: TGTGCCAGCAGTCCCGTCGCACTAGCGGGAGAGTATGGGGCCAACGTCCTGACTTTC. This encodes CASSPVALAGEYGANVLTF.

The chain uses TRBV19 and TRBJ1-5, with unresolved D. V was clipped by 4 bases and J by 6 bases, with 10 bases between them. CDR1 and CDR2 (germline): LNHDA, SQIVND (reference sequence). This CDR3 contains 13 residues. Here the CDR3 reads CASSTSPRQPQHF. The CDR3 DNA follows: TGTGCCAGTAGTACGTCGCCCCGTCAGCCCCAGCATTTT.

This clonotype was found many times. The rearrangement joins TRBV6-9 to TRBJ2-5; 13 bases match TRBD2. Germline-derived CDR1 and CDR2 are MNHGY and SVAAGI. V shed 3 bases, J shed 5 bases, and the junction held 6 bases outside the gene matches. The CDR3 runs 16 residues. The CDR3 DNA reads as TGTGCCAGCAGTTACGGGACTAGCGGGGCCCCGGAGACCCAGTACTTC. This gives the protein CASSYGTSGAPETQYF.

This clonotype was detected many times. The V and J genes are TRBV6-2 or TRBV6-3 and TRBJ1-1; D is undetermined. There are 17 residues in the CDR3. V dropped 2 bases and J dropped 0 bases, with 16 bases sitting between them. Germline assignment: CDR1 MNHEY and CDR2 SVGEGT. The CDR3 spells CASSYAVGSPMNTEAFF. Written as DNA, the CDR3 is TGTGCCAGCAGTTACGCTGTTGGCAGCCCTATGAACACTGAAGCTTTCTTT.

This chain links TRBV4-1 with TRBJ1-6; possibly TRBD1 for D (5 bases). Between the trimmed V and J ends, which lost 5 bases and 4 bases, there was a span of 18 bases. This CDR3 spans 17 amino acids. The germline V gene has CDR1 MGHRA and CDR2 YSYEKL. The CDR3 sequence is CASSITGTWGYNSPLHF. As DNA, the CDR3 is TGCGCCAGCAGCATAACCGGGACTTGGGGGTATAATTCACCCCTCCACTTT.

Many counts were recorded for this clonotype. The gene calls are TRBV28 and TRBJ1-2; TRBD1 is a possible D gene (5 bases). The V gene lost 1 base and the J gene lost 4 bases, with 7 bases spanning the gap. CDR3 length: 13 amino acids. Germline loops: CDR1 MDHEN, CDR2 SYDVKM. The CDR3 reads CASSLSGTYGYTF. The CDR3 DNA follows: TGTGCCAGCAGTTTATCAGGGACCTATGGCTACACCTTC.

This clonotype was detected only a few times. V is TRBV19 and J is TRBJ1-5; unclear D gene. The CDR3 is made up of 15 amino acids. Germline lookup yields CDR1 LNHDA and CDR2 SQIVND (reference sequence). V was trimmed by 1 base and J by 4 bases, leaving 11 bases between them. The CDR3 protein is CASSIVAGGNQPQHF. The CDR3, as DNA: TGTGCCAGTAGTATAGTGGCCGGAGGGAATCAGCCCCAGCATTTT.

J is TRBJ2-1 and V is TRBV7-2, with TRBD1 matching 7 bases. The CDR3 is 15 residues long. Germline V gene sequence: CDR1 SGHTA, CDR2 FQGNSA. The V and J ends lost 5 bases and 5 bases, in that order; junction bases with no gene match: 9. The CDR3 protein is CASSPRQGPNNEQFF. For the CDR3, the DNA is TGTGCCAGCAGCCCTCGACAGGGCCCTAACAATGAGCAGTTCTTC.

The CDR3 sequence is CATSDTGTGAQETQYF. CDR3 nucleotide sequence: TGTGCCACCAGTGATACTGGGACAGGGGCTCAAGAGACCCAGTACTTC. This sequence joins TRBV24-1 and TRBJ2-5, with 10 nucleotides matching TRBD1. V was clipped by 3 bases and J by 2 bases; unmatched bases: 5. The germline V gene has CDR1 KGHDR and CDR2 SFDVKD. The CDR3 covers 16 residues.

In this sample, this clonotype turned up many times. V and J are TRBV28 and TRBJ1-2; perhaps TRBD1 as D (6 bases). In germline, CDR1 is MDHEN, CDR2 SYDVKM. Trimming took 8 bases from V and 5 from J, leaving 12 bases between them. This CDR3 is 12 amino acids long. Written as DNA, the CDR3 is TGTGCCAGCGACGGGGGCCAGTATGGCTACACCTTC. Its protein is CASDGGQYGYTF.